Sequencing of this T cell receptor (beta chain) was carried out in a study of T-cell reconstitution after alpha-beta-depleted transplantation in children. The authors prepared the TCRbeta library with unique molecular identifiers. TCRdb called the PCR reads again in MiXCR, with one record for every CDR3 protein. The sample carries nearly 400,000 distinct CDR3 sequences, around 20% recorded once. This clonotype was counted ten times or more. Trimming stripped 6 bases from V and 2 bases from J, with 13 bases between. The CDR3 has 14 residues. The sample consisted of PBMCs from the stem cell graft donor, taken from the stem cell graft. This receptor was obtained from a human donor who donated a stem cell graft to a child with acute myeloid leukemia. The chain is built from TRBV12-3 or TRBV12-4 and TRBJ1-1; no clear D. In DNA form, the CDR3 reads TGTGCCAGCAGCCCCGGACTGGAAAACACTGAAGCTTTCTTT. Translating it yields CASSPGLENTEAFF.